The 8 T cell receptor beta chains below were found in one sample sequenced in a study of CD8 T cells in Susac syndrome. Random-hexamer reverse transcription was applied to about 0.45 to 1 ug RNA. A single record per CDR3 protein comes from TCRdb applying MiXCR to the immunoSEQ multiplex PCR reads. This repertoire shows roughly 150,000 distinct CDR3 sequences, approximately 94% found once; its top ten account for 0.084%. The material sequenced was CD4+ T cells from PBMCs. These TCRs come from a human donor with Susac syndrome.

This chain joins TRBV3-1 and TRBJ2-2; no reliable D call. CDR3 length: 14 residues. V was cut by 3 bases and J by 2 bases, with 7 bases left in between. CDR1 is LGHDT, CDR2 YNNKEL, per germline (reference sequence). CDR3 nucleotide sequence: TGTGCCAGCAGCCAGGCTAGTAACACCGGGGAGCTGTTTTTT. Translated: CASSQASNTGELFF.

CDR3 protein: CASSYRTSGSSYNEQFF. The CDR3 coding sequence is TGTGCCAGCAGTTACCGGACTAGCGGGAGCTCCTACAATGAGCAGTTCTTC. V and J are TRBV6-5 and TRBJ2-1; 13 nucleotides agree with TRBD2. There are 17 residues in the CDR3. Germline V CDR1 and CDR2: MNHEY, SVGAGI. With 2 bases clipped from V and 0 bases from J, the junction kept 1 base outside the gene matches.

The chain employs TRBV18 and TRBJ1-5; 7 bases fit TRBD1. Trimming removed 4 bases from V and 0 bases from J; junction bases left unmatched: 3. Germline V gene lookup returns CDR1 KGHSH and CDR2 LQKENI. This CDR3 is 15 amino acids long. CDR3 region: CASSQGQDSNQPQHF. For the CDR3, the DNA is TGTGCCAGCTCACAAGGACAGGATAGCAATCAGCCCCAGCATTTT.

CDR3 sequence reads: CSVYDQSLSSYNEQFF. DNA for the CDR3: TGCAGCGTTTACGACCAGTCCCTGAGCTCCTACAATGAGCAGTTCTTC. The chain is built from TRBV29-1 and TRBJ2-1; D uncertain. The CDR3 is 16 residues long. Deletions cut 5 bases from V and 0 bases from J, with 17 bases between. CDR1 and CDR2 from the germline V gene are SQVTM and ANQGSEA.

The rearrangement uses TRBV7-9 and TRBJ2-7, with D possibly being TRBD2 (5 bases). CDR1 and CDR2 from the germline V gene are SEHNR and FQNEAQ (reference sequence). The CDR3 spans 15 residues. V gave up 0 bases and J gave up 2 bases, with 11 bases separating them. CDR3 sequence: CASSLAWGDTYEQYF. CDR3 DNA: TGTGCCAGCAGCTTAGCGTGGGGAGACACCTACGAGCAGTACTTC. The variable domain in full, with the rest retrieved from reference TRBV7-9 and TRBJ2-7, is DTGVSQNPRHKITKRGQNVTFRCDPISEHNRLYWYRQTLGQGPEFLTYFQNEAQLEKSRLLSDRFSAERPKGSFSTLEIQRTEQGDSAMYLCASSLAWGDTYEQYFGPGTRLTVT.

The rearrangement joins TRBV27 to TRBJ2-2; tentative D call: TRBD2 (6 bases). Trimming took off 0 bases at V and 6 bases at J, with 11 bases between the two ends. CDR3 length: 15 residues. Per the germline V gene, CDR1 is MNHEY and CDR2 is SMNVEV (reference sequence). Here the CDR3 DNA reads TGTGCCAGCAGTTTATCGAGCGGGCACGCCGGGGAGCTGTTTTTT. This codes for CASSLSSGHAGELFF.

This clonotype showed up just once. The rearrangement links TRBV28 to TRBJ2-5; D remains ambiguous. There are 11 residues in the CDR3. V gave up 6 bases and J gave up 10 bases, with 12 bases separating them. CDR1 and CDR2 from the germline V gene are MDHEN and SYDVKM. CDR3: CASSPASGQYF. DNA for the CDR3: TGTGCCAGCAGCCCCGCTTCTGGCCAGTACTTC.

CDR3 region: CASSLSLGYEQYF. In DNA form, the CDR3 reads TGTGCCAGCAGTTTATCACTAGGTTACGAGCAGTACTTC. V is TRBV28 and J is TRBJ2-7; possibly TRBD2 for D (5 bases). The CDR3 spans 13 residues. The V end was cut by 1 base, the J end by 4 bases, with 8 bases between. Germline-derived CDR1 and CDR2 are MDHEN and SYDVKM.